A few counts support the clone carrying this T cell receptor (beta chain). This sample is part of a study of blood T cell repertoires in COVID-19. Study details: Samples of COVID-19 (acute and convalescent) were obtained from the United States, Italy and Spain.

TCRdb keeps only in-frame clones here, not all; method: immunoSEQ multiplex PCR. This sample has 98,000 or so clones; less than 75% occur once, and the top ten carry less than 2%. V lost 7 bases and J lost 4; bases outside the gene matches: 2. CDR3 length: 12 residues. Germline V gene lookup returns CDR1 SQVTM and CDR2 ANQGSEA. Specimen: peripheral blood. This rearrangement joins TRBV29-1 to TRBJ2-1; 9 nucleotides line up with TRBD1. The receptor comes from a woman between 40 and 55 years old with acute or convalescent COVID-19. The DNA of the CDR3 is TGCAGCGCCGGACAGGGGTACAATGAGCAGTTCTTC. Translated: CSAGQGYNEQFF.